A selection of T cell receptor beta chains follows, all from one sample in a study of graft-versus-host responses after intestinal transplantation. This table comes from immunoSEQ multiplex PCR, and its TCRdb copy is limited to in-frame clones, with some not included. The data hold fewer than 20,000 clones, with 85% to 95% observed a single time. The sequences come from PBMCs, collected 23 days after intestinal transplant. The receptors come from a human patient who received an intestinal transplant, so some T cells may come from the graft donor. CDR3s include the opening cysteine and the closing phenylalanine or tryptophan. A D gene is named only where the DNA matches it firmly. Expanded clones are given a class, and other clones once, few, many or no size at all.

. | TRBJ2-1 | . | TRBV11-2 | CASSLGGVNEQFF | TGTGCCAGCAGCTTGGGGGGAGTCAATGAGCAGTTCTTC
. | TRBJ2-7 | few | TRBV27 | CASSSSTGTPAYEQYF | TGTGCCAGCAGTTCCTCGACCGGGACGCCGGCCTACGAGCAGTACTTC
TRBD1 | TRBJ2-3 | . | TRBV6-1 | CASKQGDYTQYF | TGTGCCAGTAAACAGGGGGATTATACGCAGTATTTT
. | TRBJ1-1 | . | TRBV10-1 | CASSQTRGGNTEAFF | TGCGCCAGCAGTCAAACAAGAGGGGGTAACACTGAAGCTTTCTTT
. | TRBJ2-7 | once | TRBV18 | CASSPPNSYEQYF | TGTGCCAGCTCACCACCAAACTCCTACGAGCAGTACTTC
TRBD2 | TRBJ2-7 | . | TRBV7-9 | CASSFPPGLAEPFTYEQYF | TGTGCCAGCAGCTTTCCTCCGGGACTAGCGGAACCTTTTACCTACGAGCAGTACTTC
TRBD2 | TRBJ2-1 | . | TRBV19 | CASSPGLAAYNEQFF | TGTGCCAGTAGTCCAGGACTAGCGGCCTACAATGAGCAGTTCTTC
. | TRBJ1-1 | once | TRBV27 | CASSLSSADTEAFF | TGTGCCAGCAGTTTATCCTCGGCAGACACTGAAGCTTTCTTT
. | TRBJ2-1 | few | TRBV27 | CASSLWGPNEQFF | TGTGCCAGCAGTTTGTGGGGACCTAATGAGCAGTTCTTC
. | TRBJ2-7 | . | TRBV21-1 | CASSRRDRECEQYF | TGTGCCAGCAGCAGACGGGACAGGGAATGCGAGCAGTACTTC
. | TRBJ2-1 | . | TRBV2 | CASRELASFLNNEQFF | TGTGCCAGCAGAGAGCTAGCGTCCTTCCTAAACAATGAGCAGTTCTTC
TRBD2 | TRBJ2-1 | . | TRBV5-4 | CASSFAGLGGNEQFF | TGTGCCAGCAGCTTTGCGGGACTAGGGGGAAATGAGCAGTTCTTC
TRBD2 | TRBJ2-7 | . | TRBV5-6 | CASSLGGRAYEQYF | TGTGCCAGCAGCTTGGGCGGGAGGGCCTACGAGCAGTACTTC
TRBD2 | TRBJ2-5 | once | TRBV2 | CASTGGEETQYF | TGTGCCAGCACGGGGGGGGAGGAGACCCAGTACTTC
TRBD2 | TRBJ2-1 | . | TRBV27 | CASSLSAGTSLSYNEQFF | TGTGCCAGCAGTTTATCGGCCGGGACTAGCCTTAGCTACAATGAGCAGTTCTTC
. | TRBJ2-1 | . | TRBV27 | CASSFNQGTYNEQFF | TGTGCCAGCAGTTTCAACCAGGGGACTTACAATGAGCAGTTCTTC
. | TRBJ1-2 | . | TRBV6-5 | CASRNWTRPDGYTF | TGTGCCAGCAGAAACTGGACTCGACCGGATGGCTACACCTTC
TRBD1 | TRBJ2-3 | once | TRBV5-1 | CASSGSDRDVGTDTQYF | TGCGCCAGCAGCGGATCGGACAGGGATGTTGGTACAGATACGCAGTATTTT
TRBD2 | TRBJ2-5 | once | TRBV9 | CASSVDGAGGGETQYF | TGTGCCAGCAGCGTAGATGGAGCGGGAGGGGGAGAGACCCAGTACTTC
TRBD2 | TRBJ2-7 | . | TRBV9 | CASSVWGLAGAGEQYF | TGTGCCAGCAGCGTATGGGGACTAGCGGGAGCAGGCGAGCAGTACTTC
. | TRBJ1-2 | . | TRBV6-5 | CASSPSGHYGYTF | TGTGCCAGCAGCCCCTCGGGCCACTATGGCTACACCTTC
. | TRBJ1-2 | . | TRBV7-8 | CASSHDRNYGYTF | TGTGCCAGCAGCCACGACAGGAACTATGGCTACACCTTC
TRBD1 | TRBJ1-4 | . | TRBV5-4 | CASRSTGATNEKLFF | TGTGCCAGCAGGTCGACAGGGGCAACTAATGAAAAACTGTTTTTT
. | TRBJ1-6 | . | TRBV7-9 | CASSLSQSSYNSPLHF | TGTGCCAGCAGCTTATCTCAGAGCTCCTATAATTCACCCCTCCACTTT
. | TRBJ2-2 | . | TRBV29-1 | CSAQDSNTGELFF | TGCAGCGCTCAGGACAGTAACACCGGGGAGCTGTTTTTT
TRBD1 | TRBJ2-7 | . | TRBV4-1 | CASSSIPYRDSPYEQYF | TGCGCCAGCAGCTCAATACCCTACCGGGACAGCCCCTACGAGCAGTACTTC
. | TRBJ1-1 | . | TRBV5-4 | CASSLYELVAF | TGTGCCAGCAGCTTGTACGAGTTGGTGGCCTTT
. | TRBJ2-1 | . | TRBV4-2 | CASSQDLAPYNEQFF | TGTGCCAGCAGCCAAGATCTGGCCCCGTACAATGAGCAGTTCTTC
. | TRBJ2-7 | . | TRBV6-5 | CASSEANSLKQYF | TGTGCCAGCAGTGAAGCGAATTCTCTTAAGCAGTACTTC
. | TRBJ2-7 | . | TRBV28 | CASSFPAMISYEQYF | TGTGCCAGCAGTTTTCCAGCCATGATCTCCTACGAGCAGTACTTC
. | TRBJ1-3 | . | TRBV28 | CASSYNGNTIYF | TGTGCCAGCAGCTATAACGGAAACACCATATATTTT
TRBD2 | TRBJ2-7 | . | TRBV2 | CASSDGHLREAWQYYVRF | TGTGCCAGCAGTGATGGGCATTTGCGGGAGGCCTGGCAATACTACGTACGCTTC
TRBD2 | TRBJ2-7 | . | TRBV29-1 | CNVEDRTSESGAYEQYF | TGCAACGTTGAAGATAGAACTAGCGAGAGCGGAGCCTACGAGCAGTACTTC
. | TRBJ2-1 | . | TRBV4-2 | CASSQDLRGGNEQFF | TGTGCCAGCAGCCAAGATTTGCGTGGGGGCAATGAGCAGTTCTTC
TRBD1 | TRBJ2-7 | . | TRBV7-9 | CASRRAGTGDIHEQYF | TGTGCCAGCAGACGAGCAGGGACAGGGGATATCCACGAGCAGTACTTC
. | TRBJ2-7 | . | TRBV28 | CASRETADYVEQYF | TGTGCCAGCAGGGAGACAGCAGACTACGTGGAGCAGTACTTC
TRBD1 | TRBJ2-3 | . | TRBV4-1 | CASSRLNSDRIDPSTDTQYF | TGCGCCAGCAGCCGCTTAAATTCGGACAGGATTGATCCTAGCACAGATACGCAGTATTTT
. | TRBJ2-7 | . | TRBV2 | CASSGGDSNEQYF | TGTGCCAGCAGTGGGGGGGACAGCAACGAGCAGTACTTC
. | TRBJ1-2 | . | TRBV28 | CASRPRGEDYGYTF | TGTGCCAGCAGGCCTCGGGGGGAGGACTATGGCTACACCTTC
TRBD1 | TRBJ2-2 | . | TRBV14 | CASSQTKTGPTGELFF | TGTGCCAGCAGCCAAACAAAGACAGGGCCCACCGGGGAGCTGTTTTTT
TRBD2 | TRBJ2-7 | . | TRBV4-1 | CASSPGPARGRINEQYF | TGCGCCAGCAGCCCGGGTCCCGCCCGCGGGAGGATCAACGAGCAGTACTTC
TRBD2 | TRBJ2-1 | once | TRBV4-1 | CASSQDDAASGQGGDNEQFF | TGCGCCAGCAGCCAAGATGACGCGGCTAGCGGGCAGGGAGGGGACAATGAGCAGTTCTTC